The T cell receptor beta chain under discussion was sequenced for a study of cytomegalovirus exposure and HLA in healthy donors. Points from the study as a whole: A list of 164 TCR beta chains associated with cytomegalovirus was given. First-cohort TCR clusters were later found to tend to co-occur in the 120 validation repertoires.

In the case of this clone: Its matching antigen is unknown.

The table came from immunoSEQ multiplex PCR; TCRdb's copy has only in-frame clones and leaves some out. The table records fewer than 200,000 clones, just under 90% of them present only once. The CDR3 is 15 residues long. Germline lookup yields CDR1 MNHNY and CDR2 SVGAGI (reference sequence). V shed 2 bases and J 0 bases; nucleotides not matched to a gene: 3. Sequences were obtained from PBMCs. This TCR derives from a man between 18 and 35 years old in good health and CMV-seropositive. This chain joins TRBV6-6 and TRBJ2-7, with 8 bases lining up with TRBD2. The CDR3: CASSYPSGSSYEQYF. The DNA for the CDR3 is TGTGCCAGCAGTTACCCAAGCGGGAGCTCCTACGAGCAGTACTTC.